This TCR beta chain came from a study of regulatory T cells in long-lasting Graves disease. To make TCR beta libraries, researchers used iRepertoire HTBI primers and Arm-PCR of CDR3 regions. In the authors' methods: Identification across samples found 62 TRBV and fewer than 15 TRBJ segments. TCRdb processed the multiplex PCR reads anew with MiXCR; each CDR3 protein has one entry. The V and J calls here are based on TCRdb, not the publication. In the table there are fewer than 350,000 distinct CDR3 sequences, over 15% of which are singletons. CDR3 length: 15 residues. In germline, CDR1 is MDHEN, CDR2 SYDVKM. J was trimmed by 6 bases and V by 6 bases; bases with no gene match: 11. The sample's time point: newly diagnosed GD, antithyroid drugs for less than 3 months. The authors made the TCR library using RNA they extracted from PBMCs. Patients all came to the study from an endocrinology department in Xi'an, China. EDTA tubes received about 9.6 milliliters of drawn peripheral blood.

Findings and limits, study-wide: The study found TRBV28, TRBJ1-2 and TRBJ2-5 favored in persistent disease.

This clonotype was detected ten times or more. Its specificity is not known. This material consisted of peripheral blood mononuclear cells (PBMCs), taken at new diagnosis, from a patient treated with antithyroid drugs. The chain combines TRBV28 with TRBJ2-1, with 7 bases identical to TRBD2. The sequence was collected from a female donor with Graves disease. CDR3 DNA sequence: TGTGCCAGCAGCCTGCTGCGGGAGAGTGGCAATGAGCAGTTCTTC. The encoded protein is CASSLLRESGNEQFF.